These 26 T cell receptor beta chains originate from one sample sequenced in a study of vaccination effects on CD4 cells after COVID-19. What these receptors recognize is not known. Sequencing in the ViraFEST assay came after antigen-specific CD4+ T cells had been expanded with viral peptide pools, which were used to stimulate PBMC. Following 10 days of culture, CD4+ T cells were isolated. Two-dose vaccination with either BNT162b2 or mRNA-1273 was given to the participants. Data came from immunoSEQ multiplex PCR; TCRdb stores just in-frame clones and leaves some out. The profile shows some 15,000 clones, approximately 70% of them singletons. Material: CD4+ T cells from PBMCs cultured with SARS-CoV-2 spike peptides, obtained after COVID-19 vaccination. The receptors were gathered from a human donor who received a COVID-19 vaccine.

The gene calls are TRBV28 and TRBJ2-1; TRBD2 matches at 8 bases. Germline CDR1 and CDR2: MDHEN and SYDVKM. The CDR3 length is 14 residues. V shed 6 bases and J 9 bases; nucleotides not matched to a gene: 10. This CDR3 reads CASRGGRPGGEQFF. DNA of the CDR3: TGTGCCAGCAGAGGCGGGAGGCCGGGGGGTGAGCAGTTCTTC.

This chain joins TRBV28 and TRBJ2-7; 10 bases match TRBD1. Germline V gives CDR1 MDHEN, CDR2 SYDVKM. J gave up 2 bases and V 1 base, and 2 bases lay outside the gene matches. The CDR3 is made up of 15 amino acids. CDR3: CASSLSGTGAYEQYF. CDR3 DNA sequence: TGTGCCAGCAGTTTATCTGGGACAGGGGCCTACGAGCAGTACTTC.

In this sample, this clone turned up once. The chain links TRBV7-2 to TRBJ2-7; 8 positions agree with TRBD2. The CDR3 totals 17 residues. The germline gives CDR1 SGHTA, CDR2 FQGNSA. V was clipped by 4 bases and J by 4 bases; unmatched bases: 15. This chain's CDR3 is CASSYKRSSGKTYEQYF. DNA for the CDR3: TGTGCCAGCAGCTACAAGAGGAGTAGCGGGAAAACTTACGAGCAGTACTTC.

The chain uses TRBV18 and TRBJ1-1; possibly TRBD1 for D (6 bases). This CDR3 spans 12 amino acids. V gave up 6 bases and J gave up 8 bases, with 13 bases separating them. Germline CDR1 KGHSH, CDR2 LQKENI. CDR3 in amino acids: CASSRPQGEAFF. The CDR3 coding sequence is TGTGCCAGCTCTCGCCCCCAGGGGGAAGCTTTCTTT.

The rearrangement joins TRBV18 to TRBJ2-3, with TRBD1 matching over 11 bases. V lost 1 base, J lost 4 bases, and 4 bases stayed unmatched. The germline CDR1 and CDR2 sequences are KGHSH and LQKENI. This CDR3 has 16 amino acids. The CDR3 protein is CASSPRGQGVADTQYF. In DNA form, the CDR3 reads TGTGCCAGCTCACCACGGGGACAGGGGGTTGCAGATACGCAGTATTTT. The full variable domain, with the rest looked up from reference TRBV18 and TRBJ2-3, is NAGVMQNPRHLVRRRGQEARLRCSPMKGHSHVYWYRQLPEEGLKFMVYLQKENIIDESGMPKERFSAEFPKEGPSILRIQQVVRGDSAAYFCASSPRGQGVADTQYFGPGTRLTVL.

The rearrangement uses TRBV2 and TRBJ2-1, with 7 positions matching TRBD2. Germline-derived CDR1 and CDR2 are SNHLY and FYNNEI. The J segment lost 1 base and the V segment lost 6 bases, leaving 15 bases of the junction unmatched. The length of the CDR3 is 18 residues. The CDR3 sequence: CASSRSHPTSASYNEQFF. CDR3 coding DNA: TGTGCCAGCAGCCGAAGCCACCCTACTAGCGCATCCTACAATGAGCAGTTCTTC.

The V and J genes are TRBV4-3 and TRBJ2-5; no firm D call. Trimming pared 3 bases from V and 4 bases from J, leaving 9 bases between. The length of the CDR3 is 13 residues. CDR1 and CDR2 (germline): LGHNA, YSLEER. This CDR3 is CASSQGRRETQYF. CDR3 coding DNA: TGCGCCAGCAGCCAGGGCCGGCGAGAGACCCAGTACTTC.

The rearrangement joins TRBV6-5 to TRBJ2-7; TRBD2 aligns across 9 bases. This CDR3 is 14 amino acids long. With V trimmed by 5 bases and J by 1 base, 3 bases remained unmatched. Germline assignment: CDR1 MNHEY and CDR2 SVGAGI. This CDR3 reads CASSRREGSYEQYF. The CDR3 DNA reads TGTGCCAGCAGTCGGCGGGAGGGATCCTACGAGCAGTACTTC.

CDR3 coding DNA: TGCGCCAGCAGCTTGGGAGGGCCTAGCGGGGGAGAGACCCAGTACTTC. It yields the protein CASSLGGPSGGETQYF. The rearrangement uses TRBV5-1 and TRBJ2-5; the match to TRBD2 covers 10 bases. Per germline, CDR1 SGHRS and CDR2 YFSETQ. CDR3 size: 16 residues. The J segment lost 4 bases and the V segment lost 0 bases, leaving 6 bases of the junction unmatched.

This sequence joins TRBV11-2 and TRBJ2-1; no firm D call. The CDR3 extends over 14 amino acids. V lost 0 bases and J lost 9, with 12 bases in between. From germline, CDR1 is SGHAT and CDR2 FQNNGV. CDR3 nucleotide sequence: TGTGCCAGCAGCTTAGATCCGGGCGCAGGTGAGCAGTTCTTC. Protein sequence: CASSLDPGAGEQFF.

The chain joins TRBV19 to TRBJ2-2, with D perhaps given as TRBD1 or TRBD2 (5 bases each). This CDR3 comprises 16 residues. The germline CDR1 and CDR2 sequences are LNHDA and SQIVND (reference sequence). Trimming took 6 bases from V and 2 from J, leaving 16 bases between them. Here the CDR3 DNA reads TGTGCCAGTAGCACTGAGGGGAGAGCTAACACCGGGGAGCTGTTTTTT. Protein product: CASSTEGRANTGELFF.

This clone is deemed medium-sized. This chain joins TRBV25-1 and TRBJ1-2; D is uncertain. V lost 4 bases and J 5 bases, leaving 5 bases between the germline ends. Looked up from germline, CDR1 is MGHDK and CDR2 is SYGVNS. This CDR3 has 11 residues. DNA for the CDR3: TGTGCCAGCAGTGGGGGATATGGCTACACCTTC. Its protein product is CASSGGYGYTF.

The chain recombines TRBV5-5 with TRBJ2-7, with TRBD2 matching 8 bases. Germline trimming cut 0 bases from V and 2 bases from J; bases unmatched to any gene: 4. Germline V gives CDR1 SGHKS, CDR2 YYEKEE (reference sequence). There are 15 residues in the CDR3. The CDR3 DNA is TGTGCCAGCAGCTTGGGGGGAGCGGGGGCCTACGAGCAGTACTTC. Amino acid sequence: CASSLGGAGAYEQYF.

V gene TRBV4-2 combines with J gene TRBJ2-7, with 7 bases matching TRBD1. The CDR3 runs to 16 residues. The germline CDR1 and CDR2 sequences are LGHNA and YNFKEQ. The V and J ends lost 7 bases and 2 bases, in that order; junction bases with no gene match: 14. This CDR3 reads CASTPAPDRSTYEQYF. The CDR3 DNA reads as TGTGCCAGCACCCCGGCACCGGACAGGAGCACCTACGAGCAGTACTTC.

The chain recombines TRBV6-2 or TRBV6-3 with TRBJ1-5, with D tentatively TRBD1 (5 bases). There are 14 residues in the CDR3. CDR1 is MNHEY, CDR2 SVGEGT, per germline. The V end lost 3 bases, the J end lost 4 bases, and 10 bases lay between the germline ends. CDR3 protein: CASSYYAGNQPQHF. The CDR3 DNA reads TGTGCCAGCAGTTATTACGCAGGGAATCAGCCCCAGCATTTT.

J is TRBJ1-3 and V is TRBV3-1 (or the pseudogene TRBV3-2); D is undetermined. The CDR3 spans 13 residues. Deletions cut 3 bases from V and 3 bases from J, with 6 bases between. The germline V gene has CDR1 LGHDT and CDR2 YNNKEL (reference sequence). As DNA, the CDR3 is TGTGCCAGCAGCCAGGCCCGTGGAAACACCATATATTTT. This gives the protein CASSQARGNTIYF.

This chain joins TRBV5-1 and TRBJ1-1, with TRBD1 identical over 8 bases. This CDR3 is built from 16 residues. Losses at the gene ends were 3 bases for V and 10 bases for J; bases not matched to a gene: 17. From germline, CDR1 is SGHRS and CDR2 YFSETQ. CDR3 protein: CASSYLPDRGPFGAFF. In DNA form, the CDR3 reads TGCGCCAGCAGCTACCTACCTGACAGGGGACCCTTTGGAGCTTTCTTT.

The chain recombines TRBV30 with TRBJ1-3; D remains unclear. V was cut by 3 bases and J by 0 bases, with 6 bases left in between. This CDR3 has 13 amino acids. The germline V gene encodes CDR1 GTSNPN and CDR2 SVGIG (reference sequence). The CDR3 bases are TGTGCCTGGAGGGTGAGCTCTGGAAACACCATATATTTT. Translating it yields CAWRVSSGNTIYF.

The V gene is TRBV11-2, the J gene TRBJ1-2, with 11 nucleotides matching TRBD1. V was pared by 5 bases and J by 14 bases, with 13 bases of the junction left unmatched. Germline V gene lookup returns CDR1 SGHAT and CDR2 FQNNGV. The length of the CDR3 is 14 residues. The CDR3 DNA reads TGTGCCAGCAGCCAGAATTCGGACAGGGGGCCGCGGACCTTC. Its translation is CASSQNSDRGPRTF.

The rearrangement uses TRBV11-2 and TRBJ1-2, with TRBD1 matching over 9 bases. CDR3 size: 15 residues. CDR1 is SGHAT and CDR2 is FQNNGV in the germline V gene. Germline trimming cut 6 bases from V and 2 bases from J; bases unmatched to any gene: 7. Written as DNA, the CDR3 is TGTGCCAGCAGGGAGCACAGGGGGCGCAACTATGGCTACACCTTC. Translation: CASREHRGRNYGYTF. Full variable domain (missing parts from reference TRBV11-2 and TRBJ1-2): EAGVAQSPRYKIIEKRQSVAFWCNPISGHATLYWYQQILGQGPKLLIQFQNNGVVDDSQLPKDRFSAERLKGVDSTLKIQPAKLEDSAVYLCASREHRGRNYGYTFGSGTRLTVV.

The rearrangement links TRBV5-4 to TRBJ2-5; TRBD2 is a possible D gene (5 bases). V dropped 1 base and J dropped 5 bases, with 12 bases sitting between them. The CDR3 has 14 residues. Per the germline V gene, CDR1 is SGHNT and CDR2 is YYREEE (reference sequence). This chain's CDR3 is CASSLIGWRETQYF. In DNA, the CDR3 is TGTGCCAGCAGCTTGATAGGGTGGAGGGAGACCCAGTACTTC.

The J gene is TRBJ2-7, the V gene TRBV5-1; 7 nucleotides match TRBD2. V dropped 2 bases and J dropped 3; count of bases not matched to a gene: 2. The CDR3 has 13 residues. Per germline, CDR1 SGHRS and CDR2 YFSETQ. CDR3 sequence reads: CASSLTGGYEQYF. As DNA, the CDR3 is TGCGCCAGCAGCTTAACGGGGGGCTACGAGCAGTACTTC.

This chain uses TRBV7-2 with TRBJ2-1; the match to TRBD2 covers 10 bases. CDR1 and CDR2 from the germline V gene are SGHTA and FQGNSA. Unmatched junction bases numbered 4, after V lost 2 bases and J lost 0 bases. This CDR3 comprises 17 residues. In nucleotides, the CDR3 is TGTGCCAGCAGCTTAAGCGGGGGGGGCCTCTCCTACAATGAGCAGTTCTTC. Its translation is CASSLSGGGLSYNEQFF.

This chain connects TRBV20-1 to TRBJ1-2; no definite D call. The germline CDR1 and CDR2 sequences are DFQATT and SNEGSKA (reference sequence). CDR3 length: 11 residues. The V end was cut by 4 bases, the J end by 6 bases, with 9 bases between. CDR3 loop: CSATPNDGYTF. The CDR3 nucleotides read TGCAGTGCTACCCCCAACGATGGCTACACCTTC.

CDR3 bases: TGCGCCAGCAGCTTGGCACACGGAAATGAAAAACTGTTTTTT. Protein sequence: CASSLAHGNEKLFF. The rearrangement links TRBV5-1 to TRBJ1-4; D is undetermined. The CDR3 loop spans 14 amino acids. Germline V gene sequence: CDR1 SGHRS, CDR2 YFSETQ. V dropped 0 bases and J dropped 5 bases, with 8 bases sitting between them.

CDR3 region: CASSLIQGTEAFF. In nucleotides, the CDR3 is TGTGCCAGCAGCTTAATACAGGGGACTGAAGCTTTCTTT. The chain recombines TRBV7-8 with TRBJ1-1; 7 bases line up with TRBD1. Germline V CDR1 and CDR2: SGHVS, FQNEAQ. V lost 2 bases, J lost 5 bases, and 2 bases stayed unmatched. The CDR3 loop spans 13 amino acids. The whole variable domain, filled in from reference TRBV7-8 and TRBJ1-1, reads GAGVSQSPRYKVAKRGQDVALRCDPISGHVSLFWYQQALGQGPEFLTYFQNEAQLDKSGLPSDRFFAERPEGSVSTLKIQRTQQEDSAVYLCASSLIQGTEAFFGQGTRLTVV.